This T cell receptor beta chain was identified in a study of blood T cell repertoires in COVID-19. The wider study: The origin of the acute and convalescent COVID-19 samples was the United States, Italy and Spain. Sources were T cells, B-cell-depleted T cells, or PBMCs; the material itself was cDNA or gDNA.

The authors' processing: Nucleated cell counts were estimated from reference gene primer amplification. Clones were sequenced by immunoSEQ multiplex PCR, and TCRdb holds only the in-frame ones, with some missing. The DNA gave D and trimming, while V, J and clone size come from that table. The repertoire has tens of thousands of clones, around 90% of them found once; the top ten carry around 14%. The TCR originated in a man between 65 and 85 years old with active COVID-19. Specimen: peripheral blood.

Written as DNA, the CDR3 is TGTGCCAGCCGTTCCAGGGGTTCCAAAAACATTCAGTACTTC. This sequence encodes CASRSRGSKNIQYF. The gene calls are TRBV6-2 or TRBV6-3 and TRBJ2-4; a possible D gene is TRBD1 (6 bases). The CDR3 is 14 residues long. Trimming removed 8 bases from V and 2 bases from J, with 13 bases in between. Germline V gives CDR1 MNHEY, CDR2 SVGEGT.